A selection of T cell receptor beta chains follows, all from one sample in a study of early T cells in non-severe SARS-CoV-2 infection. From the 5' RACE reads, TCRdb called clonotypes with MiXCR, one entry per CDR3 protein. The sample lists about 33,000 distinct CDR3 sequences; about 5% were seen once. The sample consisted of whole blood. The receptors were sampled from an adult who was a healthcare worker with PCR-confirmed SARS-CoV-2 infection or an uninfected control (not recorded which). The CDR3 runs from the conserved cysteine through the conserved F or W. D genes are given only for firm matches. Not every row has a clone size; where given, it reads once, few, many or a size class.

V gene	D gene	J gene	clone size	CDR3 protein	CDR3 DNA
TRBV10-3	.	TRBJ2-2	many	CAISESRTVGGGTGELFF	TGTGCCATCAGTGAGTCCCGGACTGTCGGGGGAGGTACCGGGGAGCTGTTTTTT
TRBV20-1	.	TRBJ1-1	many	CSASLSDTEAFF	TGCAGTGCCTCGCTGAGTGACACTGAAGCTTTCTTT
TRBV12-3/TRBV12-4	.	TRBJ2-7	.	CASSEGGTKTYEQYF	TGTGCCAGCAGTGAGGGGGGGACAAAAACCTACGAGCAGTACTTC
TRBV18	TRBD1	TRBJ1-1	many	CASSPTGMNTEAFF	TGTGCCAGCTCGCCGACAGGGATGAACACTGAAGCTTTCTTT
TRBV29-1	.	TRBJ1-1	many	CSVEEGAEAFF	TGCAGCGTTGAAGAAGGGGCTGAAGCTTTCTTT
TRBV29-1	.	TRBJ1-1	many	CSVGTALNTEAFF	TGCAGCGTTGGGACAGCATTGAACACTGAAGCTTTCTTT
TRBV7-9	TRBD1	TRBJ2-7	.	CASGLSPWQGAEQYF	TGTGCCAGCGGCCTAAGCCCCTGGCAGGGGGCCGAGCAGTACTTC
TRBV12-3/TRBV12-4	.	TRBJ2-7	.	CASSLFFYEQYF	TGTGCCAGCAGTTTATTTTTCTACGAGCAGTACTTC
TRBV9	TRBD1	TRBJ2-7	many	CASSVQGAGHDEQYF	TGTGCCAGCAGCGTTCAGGGGGCGGGTCACGACGAGCAGTACTTC
TRBV7-3	.	TRBJ2-3	few	CASSLTHSTDTQYF	TGTGCCAGCAGCTTAACTCATAGCACAGATACGCAGTATTTT
TRBV6-4	.	TRBJ2-2	few	CASRTSGNTGELFF	TGTGCCAGCAGAACAAGCGGGAACACCGGGGAGCTGTTTTTT
TRBV6-5	.	TRBJ1-5	many	CASSLVQGGHQPQHF	TGTGCCAGCAGCCTAGTACAGGGAGGGCATCAGCCCCAGCATTTT
TRBV7-6	.	TRBJ2-1	many	CASSSRGSDEQFF	TGTGCCAGCAGCAGCAGGGGAAGCGATGAGCAGTTCTTC
TRBV12-3/TRBV12-4	.	TRBJ1-1	many	CASSLVTHNTEAFF	TGTGCCAGCAGTTTGGTGACTCATAACACTGAAGCTTTCTTT
TRBV29-1	TRBD1	TRBJ2-7	many	CSVGQGGEQYF	TGCAGCGTGGGACAGGGCGGCGAGCAGTACTTC
TRBV18	.	TRBJ1-1	many	CASSPAGDNTEAFF	TGTGCCAGCTCACCAGCAGGAGACAACACTGAAGCTTTCTTT
TRBV13	.	TRBJ1-3	few	CASSSRVLILGGNTIYF	TGTGCCAGCAGCTCCCGTGTCCTGATCCTTGGTGGAAACACCATATATTTT
TRBV27	.	TRBJ1-2	.	CASSSSGQLYGYTF	.
TRBV28	TRBD2	TRBJ2-7	many	CASSRLAGSTYEQYF	TGTGCCAGCAGCCGCTTAGCGGGGTCCACCTACGAGCAGTACTTC
TRBV27	TRBD1	TRBJ2-2	few	CASSETGAGELFF	TGTGCCAGCAGTGAAACAGGGGCCGGGGAGCTGTTTTTT
TRBV28	TRBD1	TRBJ1-2	few	CASGTGTGVTNYGYTF	TGTGCCAGCGGGACTGGGACAGGGGTCACTAACTATGGCTACACCTTC
TRBV7-7	.	TRBJ2-1	many	CASASAGPSSYNEQFF	TGTGCCAGCGCTTCGGCGGGGCCTAGCTCCTACAATGAGCAGTTCTTC
TRBV9	.	TRBJ2-1	many	CASSVLQGSYNEQFF	TGTGCCAGCAGCGTCCTCCAGGGTTCCTACAATGAGCAGTTCTTC
TRBV19	TRBD2	TRBJ2-1	many	CASSVRLAVDNEQFF	TGTGCCAGTAGTGTAAGACTAGCGGTAGACAATGAGCAGTTCTTC
TRBV7-2	.	TRBJ2-5	many	CASSLKAGIVTQYF	TGTGCCAGCAGCTTAAAGGCAGGGATCGTGACCCAGTACTTC
TRBV7-2	.	TRBJ2-1	many	CASNIQGYNEQFF	TGTGCCAGCAACATACAGGGCTACAATGAGCAGTTCTTC
TRBV7-9	.	TRBJ2-3	many	CASSRSGSSTDTQYF	TGTGCCAGCAGCCGGAGCGGATCTAGCACAGATACGCAGTATTTT
TRBV2	TRBD1	TRBJ2-1	many	CASMEDRSYNEQFF	TGTGCCAGCATGGAGGACAGGTCATACAATGAGCAGTTCTTC
TRBV7-8	TRBD2	TRBJ2-3	.	CASSPGTSGGDTTDTQYF	TGTGCCAGCAGCCCGGGGACTAGCGGGGGAGACACCACAGATACGCAGTATTTT
TRBV28	.	TRBJ1-2	.	CASTGIGSNYGYTF	TGTGCCAGCACGGGGATAGGTTCTAACTATGGCTACACCTTC
TRBV7-2	.	TRBJ1-1	many	CASSLSWEGRAFF	TGTGCCAGCAGCTTAAGTTGGGAGGGTAGAGCTTTCTTT
TRBV29-1	.	TRBJ1-2	few	CSVVGKDYGYTF	TGCAGCGTTGTGGGAAAGGACTATGGCTACACCTTC
TRBV7-9	.	TRBJ1-1	many	CAGSLTVTSEAFF	TGTGCCGGCAGCTTAACAGTGACTTCTGAAGCTTTCTTT
TRBV6-5	.	TRBJ2-7	many	CASRRGLGSHEQYF	TGTGCCAGCCGCCGAGGGCTAGGGTCCCACGAGCAGTACTTC
TRBV6-2/TRBV6-3	TRBD2	TRBJ2-3	many	CASSPTSGGANTQYF	TGTGCCAGCAGCCCCACTAGCGGGGGGGCGAATACGCAGTATTTT
TRBV6-5	.	TRBJ1-4	.	CASSKLIGEFNEKLFF	TGTGCCAGCAGTAAGCTGATCGGGGAGTTTAATGAAAAACTGTTTTTT
TRBV29-1	.	TRBJ1-2	many	CSVEEGYTF	TGCAGCGTTGAAGAAGGCTACACCTTC
TRBV19	.	TRBJ1-5	many	CASSMAQPSQPQHF	TGTGCCAGTAGTATGGCACAACCCTCTCAGCCCCAGCATTTT
TRBV7-8	.	TRBJ1-2	medium-sized	CASSLGGSAAYGYTF	TGTGCCAGCAGCTTAGGAGGGTCCGCAGCTTATGGCTACACCTTC
TRBV12-2	.	TRBJ1-1	.	CASRLAKKRTVTEAFF	TGTGCAAGTCGCTTAGCCAAAAAACGGACAGTCACTGAAGCTTTCTTT
TRBV19	.	TRBJ1-2	.	CAIGTLYGYTF	TGTGCCATCGGGACATTATATGGCTACACCTTC
TRBV6-2/TRBV6-3	.	TRBJ1-6	few	CASSYDYNSPLHF	TGTGCCAGCAGTTACGACTATAATTCACCCCTCCACTTT
TRBV12-3/TRBV12-4	.	TRBJ2-7	many	CASSLAPTRSYEQYF	TGTGCCAGCAGTTTAGCACCGACACGCTCCTACGAGCAGTACTTC
TRBV29-1	.	TRBJ2-5	few	CSGSGDIKTQYF	TGCAGCGGTTCTGGGGACATAAAGACCCAGTACTTC
TRBV5-6	TRBD2	TRBJ2-7	many	CASSFDRTSVFF	TGTGCCAGCAGCTTCGACAGGACTAGCGTGTTCTTC
TRBV2	.	TRBJ2-1	many	CASSGVSNNEQFF	TGTGCCAGCAGTGGTGTGAGCAACAATGAGCAGTTCTTC
TRBV6-6	TRBD2	TRBJ2-5	.	CASSSQELAAKQETQYF	TGTGCCAGCAGTTCACAAGAGCTAGCGGCCAAGCAAGAGACCCAGTACTTC
TRBV20-1	TRBD1	TRBJ1-4	.	CSAHTGGDEKLFF	TGCAGTGCTCATACAGGGGGGGATGAAAAACTGTTTTTT